The sequence of this T cell receptor (beta chain) was determined in a study of blood T cell repertoires in COVID-19. This clone was seen a handful of times. This table comes from immunoSEQ multiplex PCR, and its TCRdb copy is limited to in-frame clones, with some not included. The sample lists 300,000 to 400,000 clones, 86% occurring once. CDR1 and CDR2 (germline): LNHDA, SQIVND (reference sequence). Deletions cut 2 bases from V and 0 bases from J, with 8 bases between. The length of the CDR3 is 15 residues. The chain carries TRBV19 and TRBJ1-5; possibly TRBD1 for D (5 bases). Sequencing was carried out using peripheral blood. This sequence was found in a woman aged 55-69 years with COVID-19, enrolled during active disease. The CDR3 is CASSIIDSSNQPQHF. The CDR3 region has the DNA TGTGCCAGTAGTATAATAGACAGTAGCAATCAGCCCCAGCATTTT.